The clone carrying this T cell receptor beta chain has a handful of counts. Its antigen remains unidentified. Primers used in a second PCR of roughly 7 to 11 cycles were a sample-barcoded 5' primer and a J-beta primer mix. TCRdb recomputed calls from the 5' RACE reads with MiXCR, one row per CDR3 protein. Of nearly 1 million distinct CDR3 sequences in the sample, 51% were seen once. This specimen belongs to a study of blood T cells in healthy people across ages. Findings and limits, study-wide: The unknown donor CMV status may have confounded expanded clonotype changes. Strong correlation linked observed beta diversity and percent naive T cells.

The specimen was blood. The sequence was collected from a woman aged 60-70 years in good health.

The CDR3, as DNA: TGCAGCGTTGATCGGGGGACCGGCTATGGCTACACCTTC. This translates into CSVDRGTGYGYTF. The rearrangement links TRBV29-1 to TRBJ1-2; maybe TRBD1 (5 bases). The CDR3 sequence is 13 residues long. Germline assignment: CDR1 SQVTM and CDR2 ANQGSEA. Trimming removed 3 bases at V and 4 bases at J, with 12 bases between.